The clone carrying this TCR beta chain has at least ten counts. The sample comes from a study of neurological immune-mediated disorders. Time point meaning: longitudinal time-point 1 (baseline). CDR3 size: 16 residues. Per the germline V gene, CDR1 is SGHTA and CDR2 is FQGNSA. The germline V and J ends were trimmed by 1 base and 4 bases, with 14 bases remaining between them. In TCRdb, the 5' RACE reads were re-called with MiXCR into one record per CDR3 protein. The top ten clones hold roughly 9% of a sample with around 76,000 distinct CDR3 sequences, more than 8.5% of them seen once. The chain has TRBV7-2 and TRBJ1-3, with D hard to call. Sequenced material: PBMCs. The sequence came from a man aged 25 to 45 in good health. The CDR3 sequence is CASSLVLGLSGNTIYF. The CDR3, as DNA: TGTGCCAGCAGCTTAGTGCTGGGTTTGTCCGGAAACACCATATATTTT.